Below, 6 T cell receptor beta chains from the same sample are listed, as sequenced in a study of shared clonotypes between healthy human individuals. Naive-designated CD8 cells lacked CD45RO, were positively enriched for CCR7, and omitted terminally differentiated effector memory CD45RA+ cells. Profiled with immunoSEQ multiplex PCR; TCRdb holds only in-frame clones, not every one. The profile shows about 2 million clones, about 95% of them singletons. Sequencing used naive CD8+ T cells sorted from blood. The receptors shown here come from a man aged 18 to 30 in good health.

The gene calls are TRBV18 and TRBJ1-5, with unresolved D. V lost 3 bases and J 5 bases, leaving 17 bases between the germline ends. The CDR3 loop spans 16 amino acids. Looked up from germline, CDR1 is KGHSH and CDR2 is LQKENI. The CDR3 loop is CASSPVGPGSDQPQHF. CDR3 DNA sequence: TGTGCCAGCTCACCCGTAGGCCCGGGGTCCGATCAGCCCCAGCATTTT.

V usage is TRBV11-2 and J usage is TRBJ2-5; possibly TRBD2 for D (6 bases). Trimming stripped 3 bases from V and 1 base from J, with 9 bases between. The CDR3 extends over 14 amino acids. CDR1 SGHAT and CDR2 FQNNGV come from the germline V gene. This CDR3 reads CASSFMGGQETQYF. The CDR3 bases are TGTGCCAGCAGCTTCATGGGGGGCCAAGAGACCCAGTACTTC.

The chain combines TRBV7-9 with TRBJ2-1, with a tentative D call TRBD2 (6 bases). Germline lookup yields CDR1 SEHNR and CDR2 FQNEAQ (reference sequence). The ends were cut back, 5 bases at V and 7 bases at J, with 15 bases in the middle. There are 14 residues in the CDR3. CDR3 in DNA: TGTGCCAGCAGCCTGGGACTTACCGGGAATGAGCAGTTCTTC. As protein: CASSLGLTGNEQFF.

V is TRBV7-9 and J is TRBJ2-2; 11 nucleotides align to TRBD2. The CDR3 consists of 17 residues. Germline lookup yields CDR1 SEHNR and CDR2 FQNEAQ (reference sequence). V lost 4 bases, J lost 3 bases, and 7 bases stayed unmatched. The CDR3 loop is CASSSPTSGSDTGELFF. DNA of the CDR3: TGTGCCAGCAGCTCCCCTACTAGCGGGAGTGACACCGGGGAGCTGTTTTTT.

V and J are TRBV21-1 and TRBJ1-5; the table names TRBD1, a call not compared with the DNA. TRBV21-1 is described as a pseudogene. The CDR3 extends over 14 amino acids. The CDR3 DNA reads as TGTGCCAGCAGCAAAGGGACAGGCGGTCAGCCCCAGCATTTT. It yields the protein CASSKGTGGQPQHF.

This chain joins TRBV4-3 and TRBJ2-1; the D is unclear. Per germline, CDR1 LGHNA and CDR2 YSLEER. The CDR3 runs to 15 residues. V lost 2 bases and J 9 bases, leaving 17 bases between the germline ends. CDR3 bases: TGCGCCAGCAGCCAAAGTCGCTTGGGTCTCGGTGAGCAGTTCTTC. Protein product: CASSQSRLGLGEQFF.